This TCR beta chain was profiled in a study of blood T cell repertoires in COVID-19. Turning to the study itself: Researchers got acute and convalescent COVID-19 samples from the United States, Italy and Spain.

Germline V gene data show CDR1 as MNHEY and CDR2 as SVGAGI. Between the trimmed V and J ends, which lost 0 bases and 5 bases, there was a span of 13 bases. This CDR3 has 15 residues. Per the original methods: From reference gene primer amplification, estimates of nucleated cell counts were derived. Profiled with immunoSEQ multiplex PCR; TCRdb holds only in-frame clones, not every one. V and J calls and clone size are as listed in that table; D and trimming were resolved from the DNA. In the table there are 300,000 or so clones, roughly 90% of which are singletons. The receptor comes from a man between 18 and 29 years old who had recovered from COVID-19. The genes are TRBV6-5 and TRBJ1-1, with D perhaps matching TRBD1 (5 bases). Sequencing was done on a sample of peripheral blood. In DNA form, the CDR3 reads TGTGCCAGCAGTTACTCGGCAGGGAGGGGTACTGAAGCTTTCTTT. Its protein is CASSYSAGRGTEAFF.